Listed below are T cell receptor beta chains from one sample, sequenced in a study of cytomegalovirus exposure and HLA in healthy donors. Produced via immunoSEQ multiplex PCR; TCRdb's table is partial and in-frame only. The sample contains roughly 120,000 clones, roughly nine tenths of which appear only once. Sample: PBMCs. The receptors here all came from a man in his thirties or forties in good health and CMV-seronegative. Each CDR3 is given with its conserved first and last residue. A D gene is named only where the DNA matches it firmly. Clone size is given for some rows only: seen once, a few or many times, or a class if the clone is expanded.

V gene: TRBV6-1
J gene: TRBJ1-1
D gene: -
clone size: few
CDR3 DNA: TGTGCCAGCAGTGACAGTGCTTTCTTT
CDR3 protein: CASSDSAFF

V gene: TRBV5-1
J gene: TRBJ2-2
D gene: -
clone size: -
CDR3 DNA: TGCGCCAGCAACAGAGACCAGGGGCTGTCCGGGGAGCTGTTTTTT
CDR3 protein: CASNRDQGLSGELFF

V gene: TRBV15
J gene: TRBJ2-1
D gene: -
clone size: -
CDR3 DNA: TGTGCCACCAGGGATGCGGGCGGGAATGAGCAGTTCTTC
CDR3 protein: CATRDAGGNEQFF

V gene: TRBV27
J gene: TRBJ1-5
D gene: TRBD1
clone size: -
CDR3 DNA: TGTGCCAGCAATCGGGACAGGGAACGCAATCAGCCCCAGCATTTT
CDR3 protein: CASNRDRERNQPQHF

V gene: TRBV4-2
J gene: TRBJ1-2
D gene: -
clone size: once
CDR3 DNA: TGTGCCAGCAGCCCCGTAGAGGTGACAGGCACCTATGGCTACACCTTC
CDR3 protein: CASSPVEVTGTYGYTF

V gene: TRBV5-6
J gene: TRBJ1-1
D gene: -
clone size: -
CDR3 DNA: TGTGCCAGCAGTCTCTGGGGGGGCACTGAAGCTTTCTTT
CDR3 protein: CASSLWGGTEAFF

V gene: TRBV29-1
J gene: TRBJ1-5
D gene: -
clone size: -
CDR3 DNA: TGCAGCGTTTTTTTCGGTTCCAATCAGCCCCAGCATTTT
CDR3 protein: CSVFFGSNQPQHF

V gene: TRBV19
J gene: TRBJ1-2
D gene: -
clone size: once
CDR3 DNA: TGTGCCAGCCAGGGGACGGGGGGCCGGAACTATGGCTACACCTTC
CDR3 protein: CASQGTGGRNYGYTF

V gene: TRBV19
J gene: TRBJ1-1
D gene: TRBD1
clone size: once
CDR3 DNA: TGTGCCAGTAGTAGGGACAGGGATTACACTGAAGCTTTCTTT
CDR3 protein: CASSRDRDYTEAFF

V gene: TRBV19
J gene: TRBJ1-4
D gene: -
clone size: -
CDR3 DNA: TGTGCCAGTAGTATCTGGGGCTTTAATGAAAAACTGTTTTTT
CDR3 protein: CASSIWGFNEKLFF

V gene: TRBV19
J gene: TRBJ1-1
D gene: -
clone size: -
CDR3 DNA: TGTGCCAGTAGTGGAGGCACTGAAGCTTTCTTT
CDR3 protein: CASSGGTEAFF

V gene: TRBV5-1
J gene: TRBJ1-1
D gene: -
clone size: -
CDR3 DNA: TGCGCCAGCAGCTTGACGGACATGAACACTGAAGCTTTCTTT
CDR3 protein: CASSLTDMNTEAFF

V gene: TRBV10-2
J gene: TRBJ2-7
D gene: TRBD1
clone size: few
CDR3 DNA: TGCGCCAGCAGTGAGTCGACGGGACAGAGATTATACGAGCAGTACTTC
CDR3 protein: CASSESTGQRLYEQYF

V gene: TRBV11-3
J gene: TRBJ2-1
D gene: -
clone size: -
CDR3 DNA: TGTGCCAGCAGCTTTGCTGCGTACAATGAGCAGTTCTTC
CDR3 protein: CASSFAAYNEQFF

V gene: TRBV6-5
J gene: TRBJ1-5
D gene: -
clone size: -
CDR3 DNA: TGTGCCAGCAGTTTATCCTTCGCAGAGGGCCAGCCCCAGCATTTT
CDR3 protein: CASSLSFAEGQPQHF

V gene: TRBV6-6
J gene: TRBJ1-3
D gene: TRBD1
clone size: -
CDR3 DNA: TGTGCCAGCAGTACGACAGGGTGGACCATATATTTT
CDR3 protein: CASSTTGWTIYF